The 2 T cell receptor beta chains presented below share a single source sample, sequenced in a study of CD8 T cells in ankylosing spondylitis. MiXCR, run by TCRdb on the 5' RACE reads, gives a single entry per CDR3 protein. The sample has under 150,000 distinct CDR3 sequences, 7.5% to 9.5% seen once. Source material: synovial fluid, either unsorted or a sorted T cell fraction (not recorded which). The origin of the receptors is a male donor with ankylosing spondylitis.

The sample holds a few counts of this clonotype. The CDR3 region is CSASEGWGEQYF. In DNA form, the CDR3 reads TGCAGTGCTAGCGAGGGATGGGGCGAGCAGTACTTC. The rearrangement uses TRBV20-1 and TRBJ2-7, with a possible D match to TRBD2 (5 bases). From germline, CDR1 is DFQATT and CDR2 SNEGSKA (reference sequence). Trimming took 3 bases from V and 6 from J, leaving 12 bases between them. The CDR3 runs to 12 residues.

The CDR3 region has the DNA TGCAGTGCTAGAGCAGGCGGTAGCGGGGGGACCCAGTACTTC. Translation: CSARAGGSGGTQYF. The chain is built from TRBV20-1 and TRBJ2-5; 9 bases align to TRBD2. CDR3 length: 14 residues. CDR1 and CDR2 from the germline V gene are DFQATT and SNEGSKA (reference sequence). Trimming at V came to 1 base and at J to 7 bases, leaving 7 bases not matched to a gene.